This T cell receptor (beta chain) originates from a study of blood T cell repertoires in COVID-19. Study-level information: From T cells, B-cell-depleted T cells, or PBMCs came the material, which was cDNA or gDNA.

Original processing methods: The assay estimated nucleated cells by amplifying reference gene primers. Sequencing was performed with immunoSEQ multiplex PCR; in TCRdb, only in-frame clones are kept and a portion is missing. For V, J and clone size, that table is used; D and trimming come from the DNA. This table has approximately 330,000 clones, about 87% appearing once. This clone was seen once. The Seattle patients, enrolled during active infection, were followed longitudinally. This CDR3 is 14 amino acids long. V lost 1 base, J lost 6 bases, and 3 bases stayed unmatched. Per the germline V gene, CDR1 is LGHDT and CDR2 is YNNKEL (reference sequence).

V is TRBV3-1 (or the pseudogene TRBV3-2) and J is TRBJ1-3, with TRBD1 matching over 7 bases. Sequencing was performed on peripheral blood. The receptor was isolated from a man aged 25 to 40 with COVID-19, enrolled during active disease. CDR3 in amino acids: CASSQVTGLNTIYF. CDR3 coding DNA: TGTGCCAGCAGCCAAGTGACAGGGTTAAACACCATATATTTT.